Below, 30 T cell receptor beta chains from the same sample are listed, as sequenced in a study of long-term antiretroviral therapy in people with HIV. The assay, immunoSEQ v3.0, was run at survey level. Produced via immunoSEQ multiplex PCR; TCRdb's table is partial and in-frame only. The sample contains around 30,000 clones, roughly 89% of which appear only once. The source material was unsorted PBMCs, sampled 0.4 years after starting antiretroviral therapy. The receptor source for this set is a man aged 18 to 30 with HIV.

The chain couples TRBV19 to TRBJ2-7; D unresolved. The germline gives CDR1 LNHDA, CDR2 SQIVND (reference sequence). V lost 3 bases and J 3 bases, leaving 15 bases between the germline ends. This CDR3 has 15 amino acids. The CDR3 reads CASSIRVGSGYEQYF. In DNA, the CDR3 is TGTGCCAGTAGTATCCGAGTCGGGTCGGGCTACGAGCAGTACTTC.

This clone was found a few times. The rearrangement joins TRBV27 to TRBJ1-5; possible D gene TRBD1, 5 bases. V was trimmed by 3 bases and J by 5 bases, leaving 8 bases between them. The CDR3 loop spans 13 amino acids. CDR1 is MNHEY and CDR2 is SMNVEV in the germline V gene (reference sequence). CDR3 sequence reads: CASSFQGHQPQHF. The CDR3 DNA is TGTGCCAGCAGTTTTCAGGGCCATCAGCCCCAGCATTTT.

This sequence joins TRBV5-8 and TRBJ2-7; 8 bases are a match to TRBD2. This CDR3 has 14 residues. Germline V gene sequence: CDR1 SGHTS, CDR2 YDEGEE. V lost 4 bases to trimming and J lost 5 bases; unmatched junction nucleotides: 8. CDR3 nucleotides: TGTGCCAGCAGCCCCATCGGGGGGGCTGACGAGCAGTACTTC. Translating gives CASSPIGGADEQYF.

This rearrangement joins TRBV15 to TRBJ1-3; D unresolved. CDR3 length: 16 amino acids. V shed 4 bases and J shed 0 bases, with 13 bases lying between them. Germline CDR1 is LNHNV and CDR2 is YYDKDF (reference sequence). CDR3 sequence (DNA): TGTGCCACCAGCATTGAGCTTCAAGTCTCTGGAAACACCATATATTTT. Its translation is CATSIELQVSGNTIYF. Full variable domain (missing parts from reference TRBV15 and TRBJ1-3): DAMVIQNPRYQVTQFGKPVTLSCSQTLNHNVMYWYQQKSSQAPKLLFHYYDKDFNNEADTPDNFQSRRPNTSFCFLDIRSPGLGDTAMYLCATSIELQVSGNTIYFGEGSWLTVV.

The chain is built from TRBV13 and TRBJ2-3, with D tentatively TRBD2 (6 bases). Germline V gene data show CDR1 as PRHDT and CDR2 as FYEKMQ (reference sequence). Trimming took off 5 bases at V and 4 bases at J, with 16 bases between the two ends. The CDR3 has 15 residues. For the CDR3, the DNA is TGTGCCAGCAGCAGCGTCCGGGAGAGGGCAGATACGCAGTATTTT. As protein: CASSSVRERADTQYF.

The J gene is TRBJ1-2, the V gene TRBV10-3; 8 nucleotides agree with TRBD1. The CDR3 has 13 residues. Losses at the gene ends were 2 bases for V and 8 bases for J; bases not matched to a gene: 4. Germline V CDR1 and CDR2: ENHRY, SYGVKD. DNA for the CDR3: TGTGCCATCAGTGAGACCAGGGGGCAGGGCTACACCTTC. As protein: CAISETRGQGYTF.

There are a few counts of this clone. The chain carries TRBV6-4 and TRBJ2-7, with 8 bases lining up with TRBD2. This CDR3 comprises 15 residues. Trimming removed 11 bases from V and 5 bases from J; junction bases left unmatched: 17. Germline V gene data show CDR1 as MRHNA and CDR2 as SNTAGT. CDR3 sequence: CARSGERETSNEQYF. CDR3 DNA sequence: TGTGCCCGATCTGGGGAGCGGGAGACGTCGAACGAGCAGTACTTC.

As DNA, the CDR3 is TGTGCCAGCAGCTTAGGGGGTACCGGGGAGCTGTTTTTT. It specifies CASSLGGTGELFF. This rearrangement joins TRBV7-3 to TRBJ2-2; D may match TRBD1 or TRBD2 (5 bases each). CDR1 SGHTA and CDR2 FQGTGA come from the germline V gene. Trimming pared 2 bases from V and 5 bases from J, leaving 6 bases between. This CDR3 comprises 13 residues.

Note on this clone: Other DNA sequences from this sample encode an identical CDR3 as well. The rearrangement joins TRBV12-5 to TRBJ2-7; no clear D gene. CDR3 length equals 11 residues. The V end was cut by 4 bases, the J end by 2 bases, with 3 bases between. Germline loops: CDR1 LGHNT, CDR2 FRNRAP. CDR3 amino acids: CASGYAYEQYF. The CDR3, as DNA: TGTGCTAGTGGTTACGCCTACGAGCAGTACTTC.

The rearrangement joins TRBV19 to TRBJ2-7; no definite D call. Germline-derived CDR1 and CDR2 are LNHDA and SQIVND (reference sequence). The CDR3 is 14 residues long. V dropped 6 bases and J dropped 4 bases, with 16 bases sitting between them. CDR3 loop: CASSLGRKGYEQYF. The CDR3 DNA reads TGTGCCAGTAGCTTGGGCCGGAAAGGGTACGAGCAGTACTTC.

This chain uses TRBV5-8 with TRBJ2-7; possible D gene TRBD1, 5 bases. Deletions cut 2 bases from V and 2 bases from J, with 14 bases between. The germline V gene encodes CDR1 SGHTS and CDR2 YDEGEE. The CDR3 covers 15 residues. CDR3 sequence reads: CASSLPQDMTYEQYF. In nucleotides, the CDR3 is TGTGCCAGCAGCTTACCCCAGGACATGACCTACGAGCAGTACTTC.

The genes are TRBV10-3 and TRBJ1-5; D is possibly TRBD1 (5 bases). Trimming cost V 0 bases and J 9 bases, with 21 bases left between them. The CDR3 is 17 residues long. Germline CDR1 and CDR2: ENHRY and SYGVKD. CDR3 nucleotide sequence: TGTGCCATCAGTGAGTCGTTTGGGGGGATCGGTTCTCCGCCCCAGCATTTT. This sequence encodes CAISESFGGIGSPPQHF.

This clone was seen just once. This chain joins TRBV5-4 and TRBJ1-1; no definite D call. Germline loops: CDR1 SGHNT, CDR2 YYREEE (reference sequence). Deletions cut 0 bases from V and 0 bases from J, with 9 bases between. The CDR3 loop spans 15 amino acids. This chain's CDR3 is CASSLDRNMNTEAFF. DNA for the CDR3: TGTGCCAGCAGCTTGGACCGCAACATGAACACTGAAGCTTTCTTT. Full variable domain (rest looked up from reference TRBV5-4 and TRBJ1-1): ETGVTQSPTHLIKTRGQQVTLRCSSQSGHNTVSWYQQALGQGPQFIFQYYREEENGRGNFPPRFSGLQFPNYSSELNVNALELDDSALYLCASSLDRNMNTEAFFGQGTRLTVV.

This clone was seen a single time. The chain carries TRBV19 and TRBJ1-1, with D hard to call. The germline V and J ends were trimmed by 8 bases and 0 bases, with 10 bases remaining between them. Germline V gene sequence: CDR1 LNHDA, CDR2 SQIVND (reference sequence). The CDR3 contains 13 residues. The CDR3 region has the DNA TGTGCCAGTGCCTTTAGCCTGAACACTGAAGCTTTCTTT. This codes for CASAFSLNTEAFF.

Only a few counts were recorded for this clone. V gene TRBV7-2 combines with J gene TRBJ2-7; TRBD2 agrees at 8 bases. V shed 5 bases and J 6 bases; nucleotides not matched to a gene: 6. Looked up from germline, CDR1 is SGHTA and CDR2 is FQGNSA. The CDR3 spans 13 residues. The CDR3 protein is CASSHGLAPEQYF. The CDR3 DNA reads as TGTGCCAGCAGCCACGGACTAGCCCCCGAGCAGTACTTC.

There are a few counts of this clone. The chain couples TRBV7-6 to TRBJ1-1; maybe TRBD1 (6 bases). The CDR3 has 15 amino acids. CDR1 SGHVS and CDR2 FNYEAQ come from the germline V gene. Trimming pared 0 bases from V and 4 bases from J, leaving 12 bases between. The chain's CDR3 is CASSLALGATTEAFF. The CDR3 region has the DNA TGTGCCAGCAGCTTAGCGCTGGGGGCGACCACTGAAGCTTTCTTT.

Here the CDR3 reads CASSFNGDDGYTF. CDR3 DNA: TGTGCCAGCAGCTTCAATGGGGACGATGGCTACACCTTC. The chain combines TRBV5-4 with TRBJ1-2; tentative D call: TRBD1 (5 bases). CDR1 is SGHNT and CDR2 is YYREEE in the germline V gene (reference sequence). There are 13 residues in the CDR3. The V end lost 2 bases, the J end lost 6 bases, and 11 bases lay between the germline ends.

This clone came up a few times. DNA for the CDR3: TGTGCAAGTCGCTTAATCGGCGGCGAGGACAGGGTGGCTGTGAGATCTGTCACTGAAGCTTTCTTT. It translates to CASRLIGGEDRVAVRSVTEAFF. The rearrangement links TRBV12-2 to TRBJ1-1; TRBD1 is the table's D call, not checked against the DNA. TRBV12-2 is listed as a pseudogene. The CDR3 has 22 amino acids.

The genes are TRBV6-5 and TRBJ1-6; 7 bases align to TRBD1. The CDR3 extends over 12 amino acids. Per the germline V gene, CDR1 is MNHEY and CDR2 is SVGAGI. The V segment lost 8 bases and the J segment 9 bases; nucleotides outside the gene matches: 4. CDR3 loop: CASRTGASPLHF. The CDR3 region has the DNA TGTGCCAGCCGAACAGGGGCTTCACCCCTCCACTTT.

The chain joins TRBV6-1 to TRBJ2-7; D call uncertain. Germline loops: CDR1 MNHNS, CDR2 SASEGT. Trimming removed 1 base at V and 1 base at J, with 8 bases between. The CDR3 runs to 14 residues. This chain's CDR3 is CASSEGDGSYEQYF. The CDR3, as DNA: TGTGCCAGCAGTGAAGGAGACGGATCCTACGAGCAGTACTTC.

This chain uses TRBV4-3 with TRBJ1-5; no definite D call. The V end lost 0 bases, the J end lost 3 bases, and 9 bases lay between the germline ends. The CDR3 consists of 15 residues. CDR1 and CDR2 from the germline V gene are LGHNA and YSLEER. The CDR3 protein is CASSQDPLSNQPQHF. CDR3 coding DNA: TGCGCCAGCAGCCAAGACCCCCTCTCCAATCAGCCCCAGCATTTT.

The chain recombines TRBV19 with TRBJ1-1; D is perhaps TRBD1 (5 bases). Trimming pared 10 bases from V and 6 bases from J, leaving 9 bases between. The CDR3 totals 10 residues. Germline values: CDR1 LNHDA, CDR2 SQIVND (reference sequence). The CDR3 spells CATTGPEAFF. The CDR3 region has the DNA TGTGCCACCACGGGACCTGAAGCTTTCTTT.

The V call is TRBV10-3, the J call TRBJ2-7; no firm D call. Germline V CDR1 and CDR2: ENHRY, SYGVKD. The CDR3 spans 15 residues. Trimming took 3 bases from V and 2 from J, leaving 14 bases between them. The CDR3 DNA reads TGTGCCATCAGTGAATTCGTTAGGGCCCCCTACGAGCAGTACTTC. Its translation: CAISEFVRAPYEQYF.

A few counts support this clone. The chain links TRBV19 to TRBJ1-5; D is undetermined. Germline V gene data show CDR1 as LNHDA and CDR2 as SQIVND (reference sequence). The CDR3 loop spans 14 amino acids. V dropped 8 bases and J dropped 4 bases, with 15 bases sitting between them. The CDR3 loop is CASGYGAANQPQHF. CDR3 nucleotides: TGTGCCAGTGGTTACGGCGCGGCTAATCAGCCCCAGCATTTT.

The chain carries TRBV7-3 and TRBJ2-1; the D gene is possibly TRBD1 (6 bases). V shed 6 bases and J shed 8 bases, with 29 bases lying between them. The CDR3 runs to 18 residues. Germline-derived CDR1 and CDR2 are SGHTA and FQGTGA. CDR3 sequence reads: CASRHQGKSYLIPDEQFF. In DNA, the CDR3 is TGTGCCAGCAGACACCAGGGGAAGAGCTACTTAATTCCGGATGAGCAGTTCTTC.

The chain joins TRBV6-1 to TRBJ1-1, with a weak D call TRBD1 (6 bases). This CDR3 spans 12 amino acids. The germline V and J ends were trimmed by 7 bases and 4 bases, with 10 bases remaining between them. Germline-derived CDR1 and CDR2 are MNHNS and SASEGT. In nucleotides, the CDR3 is TGTGCCAGCATTTTCAGGGGCACTGAAGCTTTCTTT. Its translation is CASIFRGTEAFF.

The rearrangement joins TRBV7-3 to TRBJ2-2, with D uncertain. Germline V gives CDR1 SGHTA, CDR2 FQGTGA. This CDR3 has 13 residues. Trimming stripped 2 bases from V and 4 bases from J, with 5 bases between. In DNA, the CDR3 is TGTGCCAGCAGCTTATTGGGCACCGGGGAGCTGTTTTTT. It is translated as CASSLLGTGELFF.

J is TRBJ1-1 and V is TRBV27; the D is unclear. CDR1 is MNHEY and CDR2 is SMNVEV in the germline V gene (reference sequence). V lost 7 bases and J lost 2, with 11 bases in between. The CDR3 covers 13 residues. The CDR3 reads CASNRSPNTEAFF. As DNA, the CDR3 is TGTGCCAGCAATAGGTCCCCCAACACTGAAGCTTTCTTT.

The rearrangement joins TRBV12-5 to TRBJ2-7; D is possibly TRBD1 (5 bases). The CDR3 totals 14 residues. Germline V gene lookup returns CDR1 LGHNT and CDR2 FRNRAP. The V gene lost 2 bases and the J gene lost 2 bases, with 10 bases spanning the gap. The CDR3 loop reads CASGLPDRPYEQYF. The DNA for the CDR3 is TGTGCTAGTGGTTTGCCCGACAGACCCTACGAGCAGTACTTC.

This sequence joins TRBV18 and TRBJ1-2, with a possible D match to TRBD1 (5 bases). The CDR3 has 12 residues. The V gene lost 1 base and the J gene lost 8 bases, with 8 bases spanning the gap. CDR1 KGHSH and CDR2 LQKENI come from the germline V gene. The CDR3 reads CASSPLGLGYTF. CDR3 coding DNA: TGTGCCAGCTCACCACTGGGGCTGGGCTACACCTTC.